The 14 T cell receptor beta chains presented below share a single source sample, sequenced in a study of T-cell reconstitution after alpha-beta-depleted transplantation in children. Unique molecular identifiers were used to barcode this TCRbeta library. TCRdb reprocessed the PCR reads via MiXCR and lists one record per CDR3 protein. The table lists 200,000 to 250,000 distinct CDR3 sequences, roughly 11% of them singletons. The material was PBMCs, obtained before TCRalphabeta/CD19-depleted stem cell transplant. Receptors originate from a child in the first two years of life with acute myeloid leukemia, due to receive a stem cell transplant.

This rearrangement joins TRBV5-1 to TRBJ2-3; 9 bases align to TRBD2. Trimming removed 0 bases from V and 3 bases from J; junction bases left unmatched: 5. CDR1 SGHRS and CDR2 YFSETQ come from the germline V gene. This CDR3 has 16 amino acids. This CDR3 is CASSLAIAGETDTQYF. As DNA, the CDR3 is TGCGCCAGCAGCTTGGCCATAGCGGGAGAAACAGATACGCAGTATTTT. The full variable domain, completed using reference TRBV5-1 and TRBJ2-3, is KAGVTQTPRYLIKTRGQQVTLSCSPISGHRSVSWYQQTPGQGLQFLFEYFSETQRNKGNFPGRFSGRQFSNSRSEMNVSTLELGDSALYLCASSLAIAGETDTQYFGPGTRLTVL.

This clonotype was found many times. The CDR3: CASSQMGTGEQFF. As DNA, the CDR3 is TGTGCCAGCAGCCAGATGGGTACCGGGGAGCAGTTCTTC. This sequence joins TRBV3-1 and TRBJ2-1; no clear D. The length of the CDR3 is 13 residues. Germline V CDR1 and CDR2: LGHDT, YNNKEL (reference sequence). V shed 3 bases and J shed 10 bases, with 13 bases lying between them.

The chain is built from TRBV29-1 and TRBJ2-7, with D tentatively TRBD1 or TRBD2 (6 bases each). Trimming took off 7 bases at V and 0 bases at J, with 10 bases between the two ends. This CDR3 has 12 residues. Germline CDR1 SQVTM, CDR2 ANQGSEA. The CDR3 protein is CSGGRDSYEQYF. The CDR3 coding sequence is TGCAGCGGGGGGCGGGACTCCTACGAGCAGTACTTC.

This clonotype was detected a few times. This chain links TRBV7-9 with TRBJ2-7; D unclear. Germline V CDR1 and CDR2: SEHNR, FQNEAQ (reference sequence). Trimming removed 5 bases from V and 4 bases from J, with 15 bases in between. This CDR3 contains 14 residues. The CDR3 loop reads CASSVNMVQYEQYF. The DNA of the CDR3 is TGTGCCAGCAGCGTTAATATGGTCCAGTACGAGCAGTACTTC.

This clonotype showed up many times. The V gene is TRBV5-1, the J gene TRBJ2-1; D is unclear. This CDR3 is built from 19 residues. V was clipped by 4 bases and J by 0 bases, with 23 bases between them. Germline V gene lookup returns CDR1 SGHRS and CDR2 YFSETQ. The CDR3 nucleotides are TGCGCCAGCAGCGGAGCCCGAGGTACTAACGATTTCTCCTACAATGAGCAGTTCTTC. Its translation: CASSGARGTNDFSYNEQFF.

In this sample, this clonotype turned up a few times. The chain carries TRBV28 and TRBJ2-7, with D unresolved. With 7 bases removed from V and 3 bases from J, the gap between germline ends came to 10 bases. This CDR3 is 12 amino acids long. Germline values: CDR1 MDHEN, CDR2 SYDVKM. CDR3 sequence: CASNQDSYEQYF. The CDR3, as DNA: TGTGCCAGCAACCAGGATAGCTACGAGCAGTACTTC.

This clonotype has ten or more counts. The chain combines TRBV5-1 with TRBJ2-2; 11 positions match TRBD2. Looked up from germline, CDR1 is SGHRS and CDR2 is YFSETQ. The CDR3 runs to 16 residues. V was pared by 4 bases and J by 5 bases, with 7 bases of the junction left unmatched. The CDR3 nucleotides are TGCGCCAGCAGCGACTTAGCGGGAGGGAGGACCGGGGAGCTGTTTTTT. This translates into CASSDLAGGRTGELFF.

This clonotype showed up many times. The chain joins TRBV12-3 or TRBV12-4 to TRBJ1-5, with a weak D call TRBD1 (6 bases). Trimming left V 2 bases short and J 3 bases short, with 14 bases between. CDR3 size: 16 residues. The CDR3 sequence: CASSLTPHRANQPQHF. CDR3 bases: TGTGCCAGCAGTTTAACCCCCCACAGGGCCAATCAGCCCCAGCATTTT.

There are many counts of this clonotype. The chain recombines TRBV15 with TRBJ1-5; 7 nucleotides align to TRBD1. CDR1 is LNHNV and CDR2 is YYDKDF in the germline V gene (reference sequence). This CDR3 has 15 amino acids. V gave up 0 bases and J gave up 2 bases; unmatched junction bases: 1. The CDR3 loop is CATSRDGTGNQPQHF. CDR3 DNA sequence: TGTGCCACCAGCAGAGATGGGACAGGCAATCAGCCCCAGCATTTT.

This clonotype was observed at least ten times. The chain employs TRBV20-1 and TRBJ1-2; D is undetermined. Germline-derived CDR1 and CDR2 are DFQATT and SNEGSKA (reference sequence). CDR3 length: 10 residues. Trimming removed 3 bases at V and 6 bases at J, with 5 bases between. CDR3: CSASRDGYTF. The CDR3 coding sequence is TGCAGTGCTAGCCGTGATGGCTACACCTTC.

In its sample, this clonotype was seen many times. The genes are TRBV5-1 and TRBJ2-1, with 9 nucleotides matching TRBD2. The V segment lost 4 bases and the J segment 9 bases; nucleotides outside the gene matches: 11. Germline CDR1 reads SGHRS; CDR2 reads YFSETQ. The length of the CDR3 is 15 residues. The CDR3 spells CASSPLAGGPSEQFF. The CDR3 region has the DNA TGCGCCAGCAGCCCGCTGGCGGGGGGGCCAAGTGAGCAGTTCTTC. Supplemented by reference TRBV5-1 and TRBJ2-1, the full variable domain reads KAGVTQTPRYLIKTRGQQVTLSCSPISGHRSVSWYQQTPGQGLQFLFEYFSETQRNKGNFPGRFSGRQFSNSRSEMNVSTLELGDSALYLCASSPLAGGPSEQFFGPGTRLTVL.

This clonotype was seen repeatedly, ten times or more. This chain links TRBV7-2 with TRBJ2-3, with D perhaps matching TRBD2 (5 bases). V lost 0 bases and J 6 bases, leaving 13 bases between the germline ends. The CDR3 sequence is 15 residues long. The germline CDR1 and CDR2 sequences are SGHTA and FQGNSA. The CDR3 sequence: CASSLATGGLDTQYF. DNA for the CDR3: TGTGCCAGCAGCTTAGCGACCGGCGGGTTGGATACGCAGTATTTT.

This clonotype was found many times. The J gene is TRBJ1-2, the V gene TRBV10-1, with TRBD1 as a possible D gene (5 bases). The CDR3 has 14 residues. Trimming pared 0 bases from V and 3 bases from J, leaving 8 bases between. The germline V gene has CDR1 WNHNN and CDR2 SYGVQD (reference sequence). CDR3 sequence reads: CASSESGRDYGYTF. DNA for the CDR3: TGCGCCAGCAGTGAGTCGGGCAGGGACTATGGCTACACCTTC.

This clonotype occurred many times. V is TRBV11-2 and J is TRBJ2-2, with D hard to call. Germline assignment: CDR1 SGHAT and CDR2 FQNNGV. Trimming stripped 1 base from V and 4 bases from J, with 7 bases between. CDR3 length: 14 residues. CDR3 nucleotides: TGTGCCAGCAGCTTAGTACCCATCACCGGGGAGCTGTTTTTT. The encoded protein is CASSLVPITGELFF.